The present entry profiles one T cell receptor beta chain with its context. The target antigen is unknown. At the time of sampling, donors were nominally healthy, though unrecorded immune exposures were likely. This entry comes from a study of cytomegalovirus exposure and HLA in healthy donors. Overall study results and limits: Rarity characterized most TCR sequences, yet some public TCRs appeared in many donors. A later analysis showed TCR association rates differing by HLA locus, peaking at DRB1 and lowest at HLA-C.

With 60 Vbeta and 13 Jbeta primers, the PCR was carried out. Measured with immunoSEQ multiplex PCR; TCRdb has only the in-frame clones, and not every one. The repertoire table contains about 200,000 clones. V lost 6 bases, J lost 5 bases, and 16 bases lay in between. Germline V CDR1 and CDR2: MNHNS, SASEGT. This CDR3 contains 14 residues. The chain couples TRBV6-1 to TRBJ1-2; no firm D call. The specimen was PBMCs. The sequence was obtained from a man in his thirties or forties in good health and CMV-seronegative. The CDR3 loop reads CASRKPGREYGYTF. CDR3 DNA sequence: TGTGCCAGCAGAAAGCCCGGGAGAGAATATGGCTACACCTTC.